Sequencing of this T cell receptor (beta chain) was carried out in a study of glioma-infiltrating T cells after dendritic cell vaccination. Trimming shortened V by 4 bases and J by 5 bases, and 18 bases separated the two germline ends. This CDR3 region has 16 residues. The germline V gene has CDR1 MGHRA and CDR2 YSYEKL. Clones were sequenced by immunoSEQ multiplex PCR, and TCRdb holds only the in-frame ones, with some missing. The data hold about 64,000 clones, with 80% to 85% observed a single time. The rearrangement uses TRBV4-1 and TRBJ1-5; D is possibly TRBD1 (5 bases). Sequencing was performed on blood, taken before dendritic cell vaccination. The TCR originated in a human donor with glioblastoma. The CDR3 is CASSPQGETDDQPQHF. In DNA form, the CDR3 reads TGCGCCAGCAGCCCGCAAGGCGAGACAGACGATCAGCCCCAGCATTTT.